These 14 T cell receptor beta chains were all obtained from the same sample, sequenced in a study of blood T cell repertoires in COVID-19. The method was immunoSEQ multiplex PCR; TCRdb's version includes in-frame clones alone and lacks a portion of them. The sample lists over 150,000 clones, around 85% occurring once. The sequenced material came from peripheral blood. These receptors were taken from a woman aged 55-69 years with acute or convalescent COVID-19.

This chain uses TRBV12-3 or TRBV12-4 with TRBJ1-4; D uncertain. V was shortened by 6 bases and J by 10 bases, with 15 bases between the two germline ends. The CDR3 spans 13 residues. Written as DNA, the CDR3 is TGTGCCAGCAGCTTAAATGGAGGGTTAAAACTGTTTTTT. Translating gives CASSLNGGLKLFF.

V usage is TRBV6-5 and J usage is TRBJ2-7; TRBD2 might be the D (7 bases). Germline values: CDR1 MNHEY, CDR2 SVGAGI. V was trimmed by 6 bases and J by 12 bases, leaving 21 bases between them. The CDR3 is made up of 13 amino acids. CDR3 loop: CASSLGYGGGTYF. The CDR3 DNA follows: TGTGCCAGCAGCCTAGGGTATGGCGGGGGCACGTACTTC.

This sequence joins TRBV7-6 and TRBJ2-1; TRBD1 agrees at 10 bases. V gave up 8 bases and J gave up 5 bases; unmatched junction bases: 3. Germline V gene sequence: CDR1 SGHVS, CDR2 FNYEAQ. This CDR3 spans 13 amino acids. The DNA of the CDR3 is TGTGCCAGCGGGACAGGGGACCACAATGAGCAGTTCTTC. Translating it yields CASGTGDHNEQFF.

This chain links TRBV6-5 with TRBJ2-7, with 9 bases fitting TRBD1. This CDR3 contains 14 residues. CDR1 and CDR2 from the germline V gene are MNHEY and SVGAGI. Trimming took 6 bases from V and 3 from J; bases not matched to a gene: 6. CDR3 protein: CASSSGTGNYEQYF. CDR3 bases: TGTGCCAGCAGCTCCGGGACAGGGAACTACGAGCAGTACTTC.

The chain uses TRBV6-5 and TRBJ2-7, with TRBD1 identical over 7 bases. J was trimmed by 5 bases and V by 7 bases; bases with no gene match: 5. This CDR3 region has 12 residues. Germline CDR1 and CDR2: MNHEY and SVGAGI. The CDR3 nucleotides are TGTGCCAGCACCCTGACAGGGAACGAGCAGTACGTC. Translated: CASTLTGNEQYV.

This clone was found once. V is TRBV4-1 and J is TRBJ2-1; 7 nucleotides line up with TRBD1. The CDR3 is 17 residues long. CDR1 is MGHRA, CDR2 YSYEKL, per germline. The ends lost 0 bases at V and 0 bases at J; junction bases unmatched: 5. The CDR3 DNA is TGCGCCAGCAGCCAAGATGAGAGGACAGGCTCCTACAATGAGCAGTTCTTC. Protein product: CASSQDERTGSYNEQFF.

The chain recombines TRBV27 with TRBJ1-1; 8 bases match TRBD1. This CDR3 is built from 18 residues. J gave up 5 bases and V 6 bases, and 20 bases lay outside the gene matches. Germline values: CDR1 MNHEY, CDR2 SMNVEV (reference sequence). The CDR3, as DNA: TGTGCCAGCAGAGCACTTCTGCGCGCAGGGGGCTATGGGACTGAAGCTTTCTTT. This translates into CASRALLRAGGYGTEAFF.

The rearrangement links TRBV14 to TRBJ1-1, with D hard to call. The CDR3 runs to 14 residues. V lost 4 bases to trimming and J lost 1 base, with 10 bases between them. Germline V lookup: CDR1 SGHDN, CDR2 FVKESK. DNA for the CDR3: TGTGCCAGCAGCCGTTATACGGGGAACACTGAAGCTTTCTTT. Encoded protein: CASSRYTGNTEAFF.

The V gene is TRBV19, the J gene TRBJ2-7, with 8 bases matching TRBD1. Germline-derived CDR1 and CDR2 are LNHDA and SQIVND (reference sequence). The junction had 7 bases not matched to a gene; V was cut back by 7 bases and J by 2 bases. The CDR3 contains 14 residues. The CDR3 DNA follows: TGTGCCAGTACAGAGACAGGGGTTACCTACGAGCAGTACTTC. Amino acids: CASTETGVTYEQYF.

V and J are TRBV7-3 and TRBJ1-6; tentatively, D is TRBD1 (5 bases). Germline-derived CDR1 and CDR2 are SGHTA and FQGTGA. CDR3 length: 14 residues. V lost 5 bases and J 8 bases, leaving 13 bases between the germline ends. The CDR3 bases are TGTGCCAGCAGCGCAGGGTTTCTGGATTCACCCCTCCACTTT. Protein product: CASSAGFLDSPLHF.

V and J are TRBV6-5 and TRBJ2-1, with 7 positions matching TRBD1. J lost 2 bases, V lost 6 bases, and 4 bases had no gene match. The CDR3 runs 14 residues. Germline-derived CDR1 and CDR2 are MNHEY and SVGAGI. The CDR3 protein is CASRSGTAYNEQFF. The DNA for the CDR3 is TGTGCCAGCAGATCCGGGACAGCCTACAATGAGCAGTTCTTC.

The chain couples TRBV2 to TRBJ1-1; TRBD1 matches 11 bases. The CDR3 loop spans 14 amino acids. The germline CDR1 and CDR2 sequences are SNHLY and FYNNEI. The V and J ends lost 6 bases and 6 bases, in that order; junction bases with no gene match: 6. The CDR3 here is CASRRTGGSSEAFF. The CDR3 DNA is TGTGCCAGCAGGCGGACAGGGGGCTCTTCTGAAGCTTTCTTT.

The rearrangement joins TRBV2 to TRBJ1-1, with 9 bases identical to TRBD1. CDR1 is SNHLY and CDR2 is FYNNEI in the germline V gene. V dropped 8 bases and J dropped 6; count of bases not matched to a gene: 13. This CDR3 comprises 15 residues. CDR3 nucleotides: TGTGCCAGCGGGGCAACCGGGACAGGGCTGGCTGAAGCTTTCTTT. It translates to CASGATGTGLAEAFF.

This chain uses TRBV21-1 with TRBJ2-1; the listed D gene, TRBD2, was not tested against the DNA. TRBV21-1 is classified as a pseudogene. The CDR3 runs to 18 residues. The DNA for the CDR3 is TGTGCCAGCAGCAGTTTCCCTCAGCGGGGGGGACACTACAATGAGCAGTTCTTC. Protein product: CASSSFPQRGGHYNEQFF.